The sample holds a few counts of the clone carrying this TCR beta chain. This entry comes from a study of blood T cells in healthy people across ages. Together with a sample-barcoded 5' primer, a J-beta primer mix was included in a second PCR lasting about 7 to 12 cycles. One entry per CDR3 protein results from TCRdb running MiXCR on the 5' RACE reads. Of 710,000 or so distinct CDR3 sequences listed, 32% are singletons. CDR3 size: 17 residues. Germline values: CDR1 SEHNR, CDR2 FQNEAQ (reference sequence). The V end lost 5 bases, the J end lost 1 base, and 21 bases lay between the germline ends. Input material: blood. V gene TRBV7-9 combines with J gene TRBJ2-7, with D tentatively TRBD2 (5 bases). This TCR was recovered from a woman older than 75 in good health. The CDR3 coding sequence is TGTGCCAGCAGCCCCCGGGGATACGGGCGAGAATCCTACGAGCAGTACTTC. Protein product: CASSPRGYGRESYEQYF.